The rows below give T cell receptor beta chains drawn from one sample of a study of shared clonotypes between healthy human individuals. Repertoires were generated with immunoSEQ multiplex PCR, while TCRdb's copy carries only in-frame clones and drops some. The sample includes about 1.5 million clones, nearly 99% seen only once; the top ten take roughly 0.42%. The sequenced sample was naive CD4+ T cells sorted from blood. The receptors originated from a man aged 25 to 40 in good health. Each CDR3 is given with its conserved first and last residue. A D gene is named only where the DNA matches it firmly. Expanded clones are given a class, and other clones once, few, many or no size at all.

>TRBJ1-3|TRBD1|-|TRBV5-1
TGCGCCAGCAGCTTGGAAGGCAGGGGGATCGGTGGAAACACCATATATTTT
CASSLEGRGIGGNTIYF
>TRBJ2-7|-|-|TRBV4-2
TGTGCCAGCAGCCCCCAGCGGCCCCCCTACGAGCAGTACTTC
CASSPQRPPYEQYF
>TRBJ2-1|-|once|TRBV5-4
TGTGCCAGCAGCTTTTCTATCGGGGAGACCTACAATGAGCAGTTCTTC
CASSFSIGETYNEQFF
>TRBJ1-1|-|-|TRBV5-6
TGTGCCAGCAGCTTGGAGGCGGCCGGGAACACTGAAGCTTTCTTT
CASSLEAAGNTEAFF
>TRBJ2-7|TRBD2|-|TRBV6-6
TGTGCCAGCACCCCGGCCGGGACTAGCTCCTACGAGCAGTACTTC
CASTPAGTSSYEQYF
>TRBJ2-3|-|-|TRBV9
TGTGCCAGCAGCCGAGTTGCCTCTGGGGATACGCAGTATTTT
CASSRVASGDTQYF
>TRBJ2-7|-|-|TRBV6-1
TGTGCCAGCAGTCTTCGGGACTCCCAGTTCCTGTACTTC
CASSLRDSQFLYF
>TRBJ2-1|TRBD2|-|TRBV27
TGTGCCAGCAGGGGGGGACTAGCGGGAGGCCGGGGTGAGCAGTTCTTC
CASRGGLAGGRGEQFF
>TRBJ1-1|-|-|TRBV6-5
TGTGCCAGCAGTTACCCCCCGGCCGGTGGTAGGACTGAAGCTTTCTTT
CASSYPPAGGRTEAFF
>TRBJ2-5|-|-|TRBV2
TGTGCGCAAGCCGCCGTCCAAGAGACCCAGTACTTC
CAQAAVQETQYF
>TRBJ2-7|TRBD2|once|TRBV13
TGTGCCAGCAGCTTAACCGGTTTACGGCGGGAGCGCTCCTACGAGCAGTACTTC
CASSLTGLRRERSYEQYF
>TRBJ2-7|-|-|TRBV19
TGTGCCAGTAGATCCACCACATCGTCCAACGAGCAGTACTTC
CASRSTTSSNEQYF
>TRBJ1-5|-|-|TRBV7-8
TGTGCCAGCAGCTTAACCGTTCTTTGGGGGGGCGATAGCAATCAGCCCCAGCATTTT
CASSLTVLWGGDSNQPQHF
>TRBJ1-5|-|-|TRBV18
TGTGCCAGCTCACCACCGCAGGAGGATCAGCCCCAGCATTTT
CASSPPQEDQPQHF
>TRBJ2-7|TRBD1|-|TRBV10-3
TGTGCCACCGAAAGGGCACAGGGGGCGCGGAACGAGCAGTACTTC
CATERAQGARNEQYF
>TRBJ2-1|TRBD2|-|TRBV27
TGTGCCAGCAGCCGGGGGCGGGAGGCTTACAATGAGCAGTTCTTC
CASSRGREAYNEQFF
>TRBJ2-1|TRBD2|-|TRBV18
TGTGCCAGCTCACTGACCACCCTACTAGCGGGCACCTACAATGAGCAGTTCTTC
CASSLTTLLAGTYNEQFF
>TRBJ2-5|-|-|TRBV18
TGTGCCAGCTCAGAAGAAGAGACCCAGTACTTC
CASSEEETQYF
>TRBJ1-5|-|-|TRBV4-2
TGTGCCAGCAGGAAAACAGGGTGGGAAGATCAGCCCCAGCATTTT
CASRKTGWEDQPQHF
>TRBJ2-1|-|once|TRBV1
TGCACCAGCAGTCTATACGGGCTAGCGGACCACAATGAGCAGTTCTTC
CTSSLYGLADHNEQFF
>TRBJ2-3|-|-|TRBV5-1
TGCGCCAGCAGCTTTGAGGACACGAGCACAGATACGCAGTATTTT
CASSFEDTSTDTQYF
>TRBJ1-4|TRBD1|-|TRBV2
TGTGCCAGCACGTGGGACAGGACCGAAAAACTGTTTTTT
CASTWDRTEKLFF
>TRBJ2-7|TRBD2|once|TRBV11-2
TGTGCCAGCTCTCTCCCGGGGGGGACTAGCATTTACGAGCAGTACTTC
CASSLPGGTSIYEQYF
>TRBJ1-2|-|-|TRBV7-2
TGTGCCAGCAGCCCTGACAGTAACTATGGCTACACCTTC
CASSPDSNYGYTF
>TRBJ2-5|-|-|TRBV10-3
TGTGCCATCCAGGGGGGAGGAGAGACCCAGTACTTC
CAIQGGGETQYF
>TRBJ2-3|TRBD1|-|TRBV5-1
TGCGCCAGCAGCTCAGGGGGAAGCACAACAGATACGCAGTATTTT
CASSSGGSTTDTQYF
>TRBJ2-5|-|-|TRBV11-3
TGTGCCAGCAGCTTAAGCGTGACAGACCAAGAGACCCAGTACTTC
CASSLSVTDQETQYF
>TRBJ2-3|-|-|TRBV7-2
TGTGCCAGCAGCTTAGGGGTACCCCAGGGAGATACGCAGTATTTT
CASSLGVPQGDTQYF
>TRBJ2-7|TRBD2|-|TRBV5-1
TGCGCCAGCAGCTCAACTAGCGGGAGTGACGAGCAGTACTTC
CASSSTSGSDEQYF
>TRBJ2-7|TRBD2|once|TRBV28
TGTGCCAGCAGTTTAGGGGCTAGCGGGATATGGTACGAGCAGTACTTC
CASSLGASGIWYEQYF
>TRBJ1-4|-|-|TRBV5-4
TGTGCCAGCAGCTTGGCCGGGGGGGCCAATGAAAAACTGTTTTTT
CASSLAGGANEKLFF
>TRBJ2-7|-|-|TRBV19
TGTGCCAGTAGTATATCGGCAGGCCAAACCTACGAGCAGTACTTC
CASSISAGQTYEQYF
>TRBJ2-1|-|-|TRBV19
TGTGCCAGTAGTATGCGAGGGGATGAGCAGTTCTTC
CASSMRGDEQFF
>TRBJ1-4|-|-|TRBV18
TGTGCCAGCTCACCCTCTAGACACTCCAGTAATGAAAAACTGTTTTTT
CASSPSRHSSNEKLFF
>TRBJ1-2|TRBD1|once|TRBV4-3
TGCGCCAGCAGCCAAGATGCCGGACAGGGTCCGCGGGGCTACACCTTC
CASSQDAGQGPRGYTF
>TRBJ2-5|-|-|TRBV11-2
TGTGCCAGCAGCCCTCTCAGGGCAGCTTACCAAGAGACCCAGTACTTC
CASSPLRAAYQETQYF
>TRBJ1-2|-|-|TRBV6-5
TGTGCCAGCAGTTTCCACGCCCCTATCTATGGCTACACCTTC
CASSFHAPIYGYTF
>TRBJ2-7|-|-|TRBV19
TGTGCCAGTAGTAAACCTGGCTCCTACGAGCAGTACTTC
CASSKPGSYEQYF
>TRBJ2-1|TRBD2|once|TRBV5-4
TGTGCCAGCAGCTTGACTAGCGGGAGGCGAGGGGAGCAGTTCTTC
CASSLTSGRRGEQFF
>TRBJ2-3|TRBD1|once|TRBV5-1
TGCGCCAGCAGCGACAGGGACCCAGTTACAGATACGCAGTATTTT
CASSDRDPVTDTQYF
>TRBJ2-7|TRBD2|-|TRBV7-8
TGTGCCAGCAGCCCGCTGACTAGCGGCGTATCCTACGAGCAGTACTTC
CASSPLTSGVSYEQYF
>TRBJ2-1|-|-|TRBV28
TGTGCCAGCAGTTTATTCTCGTCCTCTTACAATGAGCAGTTCTTC
CASSLFSSSYNEQFF
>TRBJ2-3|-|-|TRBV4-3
TGCGCCAGCAGCCAAGATTCGCACCCTACAGATACGCAGTATTTT
CASSQDSHPTDTQYF
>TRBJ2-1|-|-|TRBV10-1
TGCGCCAGCAGCCTTACGGGAGCAATCAATGAGCAGTTCTTC
CASSLTGAINEQFF
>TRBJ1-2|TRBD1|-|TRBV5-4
TGTGCCAGCAGCTTTATAGACAGGGGATCTTATGGCTACACCTTC
CASSFIDRGSYGYTF
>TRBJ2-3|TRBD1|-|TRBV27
TGTGCCAGCAGTACGCTCGGACAGGGGAGGTCCACAGATACGCAGTATTTT
CASSTLGQGRSTDTQYF
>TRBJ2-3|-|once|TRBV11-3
TGTGCCAGCAGCCCCGAGGGTACAGGGCTAGCAGATACGCAGTATTTT
CASSPEGTGLADTQYF
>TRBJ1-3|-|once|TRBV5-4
TGTGCCAGCAGCTCCAAACCCGCAGGGAGTTCTGGAAACACCATATATTTT
CASSSKPAGSSGNTIYF
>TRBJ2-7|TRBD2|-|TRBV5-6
TGTGCCAGCAGCTTCGGGACTAGCGGGAGGGCCGGGTGGTACGAGCAGTACTTC
CASSFGTSGRAGWYEQYF